This T cell receptor (beta chain) comes out of a study of CD8 T cells in ankylosing spondylitis. Points from the study as a whole: Significantly higher representation of disease-linked clones was reported for matched ankylosing spondylitis synovial fluid. A TCR beta motif of under 10 highly homologous variants appeared characteristic of ankylosing spondylitis blood. Disease-linked clones were found to be CD8+ and relatively rare in peripheral blood. Reactive arthritis synovial fluid and blood previously showed some of these motif variants.

About this clonotype itself: Its antigen is not known.

Germline-derived CDR1 and CDR2 are ENHRY and SYGVKD. With V trimmed by 0 bases and J by 7 bases, 3 bases remained unmatched. CDR3 length equals 14 residues. Quantitative barcoded 5'-RACE was used to prepare TCR beta libraries. TCRdb reprocessed the 5' RACE reads with MiXCR, giving one entry per CDR3 protein. The sample lists roughly 440,000 distinct CDR3 sequences, approximately 17% occurring once. This receptor was taken from a male donor with ankylosing spondylitis. The rearrangement links TRBV10-3 to TRBJ1-5, with 7 nucleotides matching TRBD1. The sequenced sample was blood, either unsorted or a sorted T cell fraction (not recorded which). CDR3 DNA sequence: TGTGCCATCAGTGAGTCTACAGGGGAACAGCCCCAGCATTTT. The encoded protein is CAISESTGEQPQHF.